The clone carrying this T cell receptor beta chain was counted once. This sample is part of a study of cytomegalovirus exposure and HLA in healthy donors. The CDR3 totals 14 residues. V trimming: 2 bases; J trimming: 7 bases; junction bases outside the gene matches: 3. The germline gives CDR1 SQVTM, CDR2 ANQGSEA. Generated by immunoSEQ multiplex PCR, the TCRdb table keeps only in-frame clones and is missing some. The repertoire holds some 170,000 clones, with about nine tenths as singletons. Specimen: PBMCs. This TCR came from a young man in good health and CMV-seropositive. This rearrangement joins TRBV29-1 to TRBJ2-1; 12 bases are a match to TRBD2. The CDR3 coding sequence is TGCAGCGTTGAACCTAGCGGGAGGGAAAATGAGCAGTTCTTC. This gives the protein CSVEPSGRENEQFF.